These 14 T cell receptor beta chains were all obtained from the same sample, sequenced in a study of shared clonotypes between healthy human individuals. Libraries were prepared by immunoSEQ multiplex PCR; TCRdb keeps only in-frame clonotypes and omits some of them. The data hold 2.3 million or so clones, with approximately 95% observed a single time. Source material: naive CD4+ T cells from PBMCs. As for subset: CD45RA+ positively selected. Receptors were obtained from a man aged 18 to 29 in good health. Some clones in this sample may be carry-over from other donors' samples.

The rearrangement uses TRBV28 and TRBJ1-5, with D perhaps matching TRBD1 (6 bases). The CDR3 totals 13 residues. Germline V gene data show CDR1 as MDHEN and CDR2 as SYDVKM. The V end was cut by 6 bases, the J end by 3 bases, with 9 bases between. The CDR3 DNA reads TGTGCCAGCAGAGGACAGATCAATCAGCCCCAGCATTTT. This translates into CASRGQINQPQHF.

CDR3 residues: CASSQSQGNEQFF. CDR3 nucleotide sequence: TGTGCCAGCAGTCAATCGCAGGGTAATGAGCAGTTCTTC. This chain connects TRBV7-2 to TRBJ2-1, with a tentative D call TRBD1 (5 bases). CDR1 and CDR2 from the germline V gene are SGHTA and FQGNSA. This CDR3 is 13 amino acids long. V lost 6 bases, J lost 7 bases, and 13 bases lay in between.

The V call is TRBV7-2, the J call TRBJ2-3; D may be TRBD2 (6 bases). Trimming took 5 bases from V and 2 from J, leaving 17 bases between them. The CDR3 extends over 16 amino acids. Germline V gene sequence: CDR1 SGHTA, CDR2 FQGNSA. The CDR3 protein is CASSPQPGLSTDTQYF. CDR3 nucleotide sequence: TGTGCCAGCAGCCCCCAACCGGGACTTTCCACAGATACGCAGTATTTT. Filled out from reference TRBV7-2 and TRBJ2-3, the complete variable domain reads GAGVSQSPSNKVTEKGKDVELRCDPISGHTALYWYRQSLGQGLEFLIYFQGNSAPDKSGLPSDRFSAERTGGSVSTLTIQRTQQEDSAVYLCASSPQPGLSTDTQYFGPGTRLTVL.

The chain joins TRBV7-2 to TRBJ2-7; 8 bases agree with TRBD2. Germline CDR1 reads SGHTA; CDR2 reads FQGNSA. The CDR3 is 15 residues long. Germline trimming cut 2 bases from V and 7 bases from J; bases unmatched to any gene: 10. The DNA for the CDR3 is TGTGCCAGCAGCTTAAACGGGAGGGCCTCGGGGGAGCAGTACTTC. Its translation: CASSLNGRASGEQYF.

The V gene is TRBV11-2, the J gene TRBJ2-3; tentative D call: TRBD1 (6 bases). The V end was cut by 5 bases, the J end by 3 bases, with 15 bases between. This CDR3 contains 15 residues. Germline lookup yields CDR1 SGHAT and CDR2 FQNNGV. CDR3 amino acids: CASSQNRVRTDTQYF. The CDR3 region has the DNA TGTGCCAGCAGCCAAAACAGGGTTCGGACAGATACGCAGTATTTT.

This clone was seen more than once but under ten times. The rearrangement links TRBV30 to TRBJ1-1; 7 positions match TRBD1. The CDR3 sequence is 12 residues long. The V gene's germline CDR1 is GTSNPN and CDR2 SVGIG (reference sequence). Germline trimming cut 7 bases from V and 2 bases from J; bases unmatched to any gene: 4. CDR3 loop: CALWTGNTEAFF. The CDR3 bases are TGTGCCTTATGGACAGGCAACACTGAAGCTTTCTTT. Looking up the rest from reference TRBV30 and TRBJ1-1 gives the full variable domain: SQTIHQWPATLVQPVGSPLSLECTVEGTSNPNLYWYRQAAGRGLQLLFYSVGIGQISSEVPQNLSASRPQDRQFILSSKKLLLSDSGFYLCALWTGNTEAFFGQGTRLTVV.

V gene TRBV9 combines with J gene TRBJ2-2; D perhaps matches TRBD1 (6 bases). Germline values: CDR1 SGDLS, CDR2 YYNGEE. Between the trimmed V and J ends, which lost 2 bases and 3 bases, there was a span of 11 bases. The CDR3 spans 15 residues. DNA of the CDR3: TGTGCCAGCAGCGTCAGGGGAGTTGACACCGGGGAGCTGTTTTTT. Protein sequence: CASSVRGVDTGELFF.

In DNA form, the CDR3 reads TGCGCCAGCAGCTTGAATGGCCTTGCTGACAATCAGCCCCAGCATTTT. Its translation is CASSLNGLADNQPQHF. The chain carries TRBV5-1 and TRBJ1-5; D is ambiguous. V was trimmed by 1 base and J by 3 bases, leaving 14 bases between them. Germline-derived CDR1 and CDR2 are SGHRS and YFSETQ. This CDR3 region has 16 residues.

This clone came up once. The chain is built from TRBV19 and TRBJ1-5; D uncertain. From germline, CDR1 is LNHDA and CDR2 SQIVND (reference sequence). The CDR3 loop spans 15 amino acids. Trimming removed 3 bases at V and 4 bases at J, with 13 bases between. The CDR3 DNA follows: TGTGCCAGTAGTATCGGGATGCCTACTAATCAGCCCCAGCATTTT. Protein: CASSIGMPTNQPQHF.

The CDR3 here is CASSGQGSNYGYTF. In nucleotides, the CDR3 is TGCGCCAGCAGCGGACAGGGATCCAACTATGGCTACACCTTC. This rearrangement joins TRBV5-1 to TRBJ1-2, with TRBD1 matching 8 bases. The V segment lost 4 bases and the J segment 2 bases; nucleotides outside the gene matches: 4. The CDR3 runs to 14 residues. Germline loops: CDR1 SGHRS, CDR2 YFSETQ.

The V call is TRBV5-4, the J call TRBJ1-4; the D is unclear. Per germline, CDR1 SGHNT and CDR2 YYREEE (reference sequence). With 4 bases removed from V and 2 bases from J, the gap between germline ends came to 15 bases. The CDR3 is 16 amino acids. The CDR3 protein is CASSVRQLATNEKLFF. In nucleotides, the CDR3 is TGTGCCAGCAGCGTACGGCAACTGGCGACTAATGAAAAACTGTTTTTT. Full variable domain (missing parts from reference TRBV5-4 and TRBJ1-4): ETGVTQSPTHLIKTRGQQVTLRCSSQSGHNTVSWYQQALGQGPQFIFQYYREEENGRGNFPPRFSGLQFPNYSSELNVNALELDDSALYLCASSVRQLATNEKLFFGSGTQLSVL.

The gene calls are TRBV9 and TRBJ2-1; no reliable D call. This CDR3 is built from 14 residues. Trimming removed 4 bases from V and 6 bases from J, with 14 bases in between. CDR1 is SGDLS and CDR2 is YYNGEE in the germline V gene. The CDR3 loop is CASSPRRLINEQFF. In nucleotides, the CDR3 is TGTGCCAGCAGCCCTCGTCGCTTGATCAATGAGCAGTTCTTC.

CDR3 loop: CASSPQGSGRNEQFF. The CDR3 nucleotides read TGCGCCAGCAGCCCTCAGGGGAGTGGGCGCAATGAGCAGTTCTTC. This chain uses TRBV4-1 with TRBJ2-1, with D perhaps TRBD1 (6 bases). The CDR3 consists of 15 residues. Trimming stripped 4 bases from V and 6 bases from J, with 16 bases between. CDR1 is MGHRA, CDR2 YSYEKL, per germline.

V is TRBV28 and J is TRBJ1-2, with 9 bases identical to TRBD1. The CDR3 length is 13 residues. V gave up 6 bases and J gave up 8 bases; unmatched junction bases: 7. Looked up from germline, CDR1 is MDHEN and CDR2 is SYDVKM. The CDR3 region has the DNA TGTGCCAGCAGGGAACAGGGGGCACTAGGCTACACCTTC. It yields the protein CASREQGALGYTF.